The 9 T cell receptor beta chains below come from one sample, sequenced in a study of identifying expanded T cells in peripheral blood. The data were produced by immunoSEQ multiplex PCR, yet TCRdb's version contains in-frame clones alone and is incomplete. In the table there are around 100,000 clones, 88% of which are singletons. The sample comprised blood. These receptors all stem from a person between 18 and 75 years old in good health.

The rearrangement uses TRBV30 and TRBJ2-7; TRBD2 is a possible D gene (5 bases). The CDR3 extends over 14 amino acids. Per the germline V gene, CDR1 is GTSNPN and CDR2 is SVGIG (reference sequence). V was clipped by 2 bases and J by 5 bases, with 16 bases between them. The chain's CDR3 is CAWSPTGLTNEQYF. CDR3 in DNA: TGTGCCTGGAGTCCGACCGGACTGACTAACGAGCAGTACTTC.

The chain's CDR3 is CASPFRNPGGQGEGNTEAFF. CDR3 coding DNA: TGTGCCAGCCCCTTTCGCAATCCCGGTGGGCAGGGGGAGGGGAACACTGAAGCTTTCTTT. This chain connects TRBV14 to TRBJ1-1, with 7 bases lining up with TRBD1. The CDR3 has 20 residues. With 8 bases clipped from V and 1 base from J, the junction kept 25 bases outside the gene matches. Germline assignment: CDR1 SGHDN and CDR2 FVKESK.

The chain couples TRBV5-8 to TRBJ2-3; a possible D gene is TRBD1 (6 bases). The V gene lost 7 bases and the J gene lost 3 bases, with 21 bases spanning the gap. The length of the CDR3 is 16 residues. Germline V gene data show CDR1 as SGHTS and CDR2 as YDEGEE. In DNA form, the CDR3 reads TGTGCCAGCCCAACGTCCTGGACAGTGTTTACAGATACGCAGTATTTT. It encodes CASPTSWTVFTDTQYF.

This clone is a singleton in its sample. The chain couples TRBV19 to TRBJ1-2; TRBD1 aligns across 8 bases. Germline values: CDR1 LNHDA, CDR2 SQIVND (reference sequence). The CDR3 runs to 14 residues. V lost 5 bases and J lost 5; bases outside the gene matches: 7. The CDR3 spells CASSAGTGGYGYTF. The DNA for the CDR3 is TGTGCCAGTAGTGCCGGGACAGGAGGGTATGGCTACACCTTC.

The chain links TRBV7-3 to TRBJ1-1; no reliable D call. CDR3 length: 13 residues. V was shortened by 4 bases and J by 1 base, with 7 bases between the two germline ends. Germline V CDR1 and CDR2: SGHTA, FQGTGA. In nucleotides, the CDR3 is TGTGCCAGCAGCTCAACGGAGAACACTGAAGCTTTCTTT. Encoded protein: CASSSTENTEAFF.

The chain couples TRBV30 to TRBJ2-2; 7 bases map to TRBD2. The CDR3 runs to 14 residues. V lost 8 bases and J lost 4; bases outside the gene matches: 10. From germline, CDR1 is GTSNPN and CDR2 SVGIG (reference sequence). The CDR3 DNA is TGTGCCGGGAAAGCGGGGCCTCTCACCGGGGAGCTGTTTTTT. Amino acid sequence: CAGKAGPLTGELFF.

The CDR3 reads CASSSRGRLRGNTIYF. The CDR3 region has the DNA TGTGCCAGCAGCTCCCGTGGACGGCTTCGCGGAAACACCATATATTTT. This sequence joins TRBV11-3 and TRBJ1-3; D not certain. Trimming took 4 bases from V and 4 from J, leaving 17 bases between them. This CDR3 region has 16 residues. Per germline, CDR1 SGHNT and CDR2 YENEEA.

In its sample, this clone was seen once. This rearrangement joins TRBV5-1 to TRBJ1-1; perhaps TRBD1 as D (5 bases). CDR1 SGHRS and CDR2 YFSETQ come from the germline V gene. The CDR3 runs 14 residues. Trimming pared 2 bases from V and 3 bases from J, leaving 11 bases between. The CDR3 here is CASSFRVQDTEAFF. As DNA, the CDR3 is TGCGCCAGCAGCTTCAGGGTTCAGGACACTGAAGCTTTCTTT.

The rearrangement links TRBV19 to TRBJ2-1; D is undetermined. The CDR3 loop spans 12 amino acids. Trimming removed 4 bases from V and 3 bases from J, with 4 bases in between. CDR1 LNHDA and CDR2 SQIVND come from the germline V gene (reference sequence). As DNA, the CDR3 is TGTGCCAGTAGTAGGGTCTACAATGAGCAGTTCTTC. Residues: CASSRVYNEQFF.